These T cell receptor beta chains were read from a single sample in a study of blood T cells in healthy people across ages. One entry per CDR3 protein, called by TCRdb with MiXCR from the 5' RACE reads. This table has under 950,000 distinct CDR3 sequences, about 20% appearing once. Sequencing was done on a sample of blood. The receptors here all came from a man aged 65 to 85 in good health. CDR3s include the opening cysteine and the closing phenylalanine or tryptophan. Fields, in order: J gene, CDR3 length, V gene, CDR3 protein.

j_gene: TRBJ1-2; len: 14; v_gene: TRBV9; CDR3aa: CASSVGPSNYGYTF
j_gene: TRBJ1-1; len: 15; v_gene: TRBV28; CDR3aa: CASEDRGRGATEAFF
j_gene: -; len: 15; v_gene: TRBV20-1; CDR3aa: CSARAGAGHHNEQFF
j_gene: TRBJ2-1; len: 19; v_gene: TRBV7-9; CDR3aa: CASSSSAPGLAGGYNEQFF
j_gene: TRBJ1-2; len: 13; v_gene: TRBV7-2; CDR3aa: CASSTRTDFGYTF
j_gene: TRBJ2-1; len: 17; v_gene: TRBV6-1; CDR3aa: CASSENFGGRTGNEQFF
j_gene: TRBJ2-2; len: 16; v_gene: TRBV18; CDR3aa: CASSPNLATNTGELFF
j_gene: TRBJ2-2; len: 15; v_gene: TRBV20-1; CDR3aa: CSAGKGALITGELFF
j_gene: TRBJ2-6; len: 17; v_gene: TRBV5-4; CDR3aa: CASSLNLGYSGANVLTF
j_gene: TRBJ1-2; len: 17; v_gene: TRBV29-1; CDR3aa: CSVEALDTLRFFYSYTF
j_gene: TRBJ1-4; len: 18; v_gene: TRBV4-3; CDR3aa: CASSQDPDRGGRHEKLFF
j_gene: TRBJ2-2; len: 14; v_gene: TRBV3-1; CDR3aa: CASRDVPNTGELFF
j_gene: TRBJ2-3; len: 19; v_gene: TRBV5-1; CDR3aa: CASSLEGLAGGRGTDTQYF
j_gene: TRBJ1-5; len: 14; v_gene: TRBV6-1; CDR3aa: CASSEGQTELPQHF
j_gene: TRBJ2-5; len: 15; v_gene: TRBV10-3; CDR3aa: CAISGGSGIAETQYF
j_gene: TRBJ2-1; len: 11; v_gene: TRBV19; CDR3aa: CGTGGYNEQFF
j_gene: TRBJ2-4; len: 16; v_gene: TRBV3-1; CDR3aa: CASSQEVAIAKNIQYF
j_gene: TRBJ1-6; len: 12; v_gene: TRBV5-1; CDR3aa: CASSSRGSPLHF
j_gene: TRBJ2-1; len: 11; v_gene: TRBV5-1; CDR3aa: CASAGGGEQFF
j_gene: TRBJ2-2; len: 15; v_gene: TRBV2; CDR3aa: CASSEGRTNTGELFF
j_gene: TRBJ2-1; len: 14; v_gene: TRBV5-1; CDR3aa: CATSPAGGYNEQFF
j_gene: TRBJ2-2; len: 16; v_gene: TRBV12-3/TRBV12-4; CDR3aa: CASSPMGLAGVGELFF
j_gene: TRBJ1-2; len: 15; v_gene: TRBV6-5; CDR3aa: CASSYYRGPSYGYTF
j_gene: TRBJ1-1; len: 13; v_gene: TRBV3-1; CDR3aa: CASSLQPGTEAFF
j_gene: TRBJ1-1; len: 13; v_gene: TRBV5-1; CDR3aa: CASSSLGHTEAFF
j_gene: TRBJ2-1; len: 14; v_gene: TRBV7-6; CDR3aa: CASSSRGGANEQFF
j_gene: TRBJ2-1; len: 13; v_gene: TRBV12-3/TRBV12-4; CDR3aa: CASSLQGPGEQFF
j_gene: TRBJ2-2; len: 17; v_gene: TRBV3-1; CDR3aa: CASSRASPGQGSGELFF
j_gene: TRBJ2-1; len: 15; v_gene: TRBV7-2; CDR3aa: CASSLEAGYYNEQFF
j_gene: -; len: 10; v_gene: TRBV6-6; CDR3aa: CASSLPEQYF
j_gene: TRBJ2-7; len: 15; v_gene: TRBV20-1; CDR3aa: CSALEGTGTTYEQYF
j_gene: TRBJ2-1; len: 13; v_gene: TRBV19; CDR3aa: CASRIGTGNEQFF
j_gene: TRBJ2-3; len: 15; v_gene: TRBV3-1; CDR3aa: CASSRLGGVEDTQYF
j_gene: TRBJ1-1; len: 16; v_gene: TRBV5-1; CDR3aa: CASSLGQGGGYTEAFF
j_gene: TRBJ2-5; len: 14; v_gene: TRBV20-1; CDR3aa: CSAGRAGGGETQYF
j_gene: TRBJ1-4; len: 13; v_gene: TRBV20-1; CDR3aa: CSASGDGDEKLFF
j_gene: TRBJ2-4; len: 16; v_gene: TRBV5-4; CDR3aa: CASSPSTGTAKNIQYF
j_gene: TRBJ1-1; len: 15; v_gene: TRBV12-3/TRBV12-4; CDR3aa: CASSLGWRGDTEAFF
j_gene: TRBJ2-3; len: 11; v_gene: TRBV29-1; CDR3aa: CSVTWGGAQYF
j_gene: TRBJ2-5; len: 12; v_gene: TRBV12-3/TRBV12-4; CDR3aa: CASSLSTATQYF
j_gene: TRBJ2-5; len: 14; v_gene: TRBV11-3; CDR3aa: CASSRDRAGETQYF
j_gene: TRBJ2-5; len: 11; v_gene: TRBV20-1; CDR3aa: CSAHRVETQYF
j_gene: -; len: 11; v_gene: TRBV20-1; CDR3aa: CSARGRQTQYF
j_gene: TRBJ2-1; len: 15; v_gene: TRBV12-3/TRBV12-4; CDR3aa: CASSLAGGPAGEQFF
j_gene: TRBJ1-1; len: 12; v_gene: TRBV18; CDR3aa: CASSPGNAEAFF
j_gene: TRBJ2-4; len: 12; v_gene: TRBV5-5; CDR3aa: CASNYERNIQYF
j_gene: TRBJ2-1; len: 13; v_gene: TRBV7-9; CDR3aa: CASRKTGINEQFF
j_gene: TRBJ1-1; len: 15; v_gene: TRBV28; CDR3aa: CASSRIVGFWGEAFF
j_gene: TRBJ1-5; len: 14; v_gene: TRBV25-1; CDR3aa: CASSSDRANQPQHF
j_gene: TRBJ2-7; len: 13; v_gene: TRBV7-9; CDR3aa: CASSLSGGPEQYF
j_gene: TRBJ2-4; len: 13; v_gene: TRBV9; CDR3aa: CASSPGLFEVKYF
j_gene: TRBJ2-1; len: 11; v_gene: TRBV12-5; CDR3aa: CASGTPNEQSF
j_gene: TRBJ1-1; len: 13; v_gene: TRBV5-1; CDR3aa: CASSWGMVGEAFF
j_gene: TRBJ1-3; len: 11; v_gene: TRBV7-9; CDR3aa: CASSLVDTIYF
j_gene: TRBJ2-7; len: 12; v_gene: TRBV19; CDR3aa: CASSAEPGEQYF
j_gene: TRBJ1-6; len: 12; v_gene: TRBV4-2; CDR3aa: CASSQGDSPLHF